Each of the 10 T cell receptor beta chains below was sequenced from the same sample in a study of CD8+ T cells in alopecia areata. Investigators isolated RNA and reverse transcribed it into cDNA to act as the sequencing template. Profiling relied on immunoSEQ multiplex PCR, and the TCRdb table lists in-frame clones only, not all of them. Among about 98,000 clones, less than 50% were seen once, and the ten largest hold 0.75% to 0.8%. Material for sequencing was CD4+ T cells sorted from blood. Receptors originate from a human donor with alopecia areata.

This rearrangement joins TRBV7-3 to TRBJ2-3, with D tentatively TRBD2 (5 bases). Trimming pared 5 bases from V and 1 base from J, leaving 10 bases between. This CDR3 has 14 residues. The germline CDR1 and CDR2 sequences are SGHTA and FQGTGA. The CDR3 protein is CASSRGPRTDTQYF. CDR3 DNA sequence: TGTGCCAGCAGCCGCGGGCCCCGCACAGATACGCAGTATTTT.

The gene calls are TRBV30 and TRBJ2-5; unclear D gene. CDR3 length: 13 residues. The germline CDR1 and CDR2 sequences are GTSNPN and SVGIG (reference sequence). Trimming removed 1 base from V and 4 bases from J, with 10 bases in between. CDR3: CAWSGNTRETQYF. The CDR3 region has the DNA TGTGCCTGGAGTGGTAATACGCGAGAGACCCAGTACTTC.

The CDR3 DNA follows: TGCGCCAGCAGCTTGGGGTCCTACAATGAGCAGTTCTTC. Translated: CASSLGSYNEQFF. The V gene is TRBV5-1, the J gene TRBJ2-1; D call uncertain. The CDR3 covers 13 residues. V was cut by 0 bases and J by 1 base, with 2 bases left in between. The V gene's germline CDR1 is SGHRS and CDR2 YFSETQ.

The rearrangement uses TRBV29-1 and TRBJ2-3, with 7 bases that match TRBD2. The CDR3 length is 15 residues. CDR1 and CDR2 (germline): SQVTM, ANQGSEA. V shed 5 bases and J 2 bases; nucleotides not matched to a gene: 10. The CDR3 DNA sequence: TGCAGCGTTCCGGGGGGTCGGGGCAACACAGATACGCAGTATTTT. Translation: CSVPGGRGNTDTQYF.

A few counts support this clone. The chain links TRBV11-3 to TRBJ2-5; 8 bases are shared with TRBD1. The CDR3 is 16 residues long. From germline, CDR1 is SGHNT and CDR2 YENEEA. The V segment lost 0 bases and the J segment 5 bases; nucleotides outside the gene matches: 8. CDR3 nucleotide sequence: TGTGCCAGCAGCTTAGATGGGCAGGGGGCTCGCGAGACCCAGTACTTC. As protein: CASSLDGQGARETQYF.

The genes are TRBV19 and TRBJ2-5, with unresolved D. V gave up 3 bases and J gave up 0 bases, with 8 bases separating them. The CDR3 runs to 14 residues. Per germline, CDR1 LNHDA and CDR2 SQIVND (reference sequence). The CDR3 nucleotides are TGTGCCAGTAGTATTCGGGCAGACCAAGAGACCCAGTACTTC. Its translation is CASSIRADQETQYF.

This clone was counted a few times. The V gene is TRBV6-6, the J gene TRBJ2-2; D unclear. There are 12 residues in the CDR3. The germline V gene has CDR1 MNHNY and CDR2 SVGAGI (reference sequence). V lost 5 bases and J 7 bases, leaving 8 bases between the germline ends. The CDR3 is CASSTPYGELFF. The DNA for the CDR3 is TGTGCCAGCAGTACTCCGTACGGGGAGCTGTTTTTT.

A single count supports this clone. V gene TRBV5-1 combines with J gene TRBJ2-7; D could derive from TRBD1 or TRBD2 (5 bases each). CDR3 size: 16 residues. CDR1 is SGHRS and CDR2 is YFSETQ in the germline V gene. The ends were cut back, 0 bases at V and 0 bases at J, with 13 bases in the middle. The CDR3 DNA reads as TGCGCCAGCAGCTTGGCCTTGACAGCGGACTCCTACGAGCAGTACTTC. This translates into CASSLALTADSYEQYF.

V is TRBV11-2 and J is TRBJ2-5; 7 bases align to TRBD2. This CDR3 has 15 amino acids. Germline-derived CDR1 and CDR2 are SGHAT and FQNNGV. Trimming took 8 bases from V and 1 from J; bases not matched to a gene: 10. The CDR3 reads CASAPASGFQETQYF. CDR3 nucleotides: TGTGCCAGCGCCCCGGCTAGCGGATTCCAAGAGACCCAGTACTTC. The whole variable domain, filled in from reference TRBV11-2 and TRBJ2-5, reads EAGVAQSPRYKIIEKRQSVAFWCNPISGHATLYWYQQILGQGPKLLIQFQNNGVVDDSQLPKDRFSAERLKGVDSTLKIQPAKLEDSAVYLCASAPASGFQETQYFGPGTRLLVL.

This clone was seen more than once but under ten times. The rearrangement links TRBV29-1 to TRBJ2-3, with 11 bases aligning to TRBD2. Germline trimming cut 3 bases from V and 4 bases from J; bases unmatched to any gene: 9. CDR3 length: 16 residues. Germline values: CDR1 SQVTM, CDR2 ANQGSEA. This chain's CDR3 is CSVEGGGLAAADTQYF. CDR3 nucleotides: TGCAGCGTTGAGGGTGGGGGACTAGCGGCCGCAGATACGCAGTATTTT.